The rows below give T cell receptor beta chains drawn from one sample of a study of blood T cell repertoires in COVID-19. TCRdb's copy holds only in-frame clones and misses some; the assay was immunoSEQ multiplex PCR. This table has around 15,000 clones, around 86% appearing once. The sample consisted of peripheral blood. The receptors derive from a human donor in a cohort sampled during active COVID-19. The CDR3 runs from the conserved cysteine through the conserved F or W. The D gene is left open where the match is weak. Rows may omit the clone size; those that give it use once, few, many or a size class.

abundance	d_gene	v_gene	j_gene	CDR3nt	CDR3aa
.	.	TRBV15	TRBJ1-1	TGTGCCACCAGCAGAGCCGGGGGGGGCACTGAAGCTTTCTTT	CATSRAGGGTEAFF
.	TRBD2	TRBV7-2	TRBJ2-5	TGTGCCAGCAGCTTACTCCTAGCGGGGGGAGAGACCCAGTACTTC	CASSLLLAGGETQYF
.	TRBD2	TRBV6-2/TRBV6-3	TRBJ2-7	TGTGCCAGCAGCAGACTAGCGGGGGACTTCGAGCAGTACTTC	CASSRLAGDFEQYF
.	.	TRBV7-9	TRBJ1-3	TGTGCCAGCAGGCGAGAGGCGGTTTCGGGAAACACCATATATTTT	CASRREAVSGNTIYF
.	TRBD1	TRBV5-4	TRBJ2-7	TGTGCCAGCAGCTTGAAGACAGGGAGCTCCTACGAGCAGTACTTC	CASSLKTGSSYEQYF
.	.	TRBV7-7	TRBJ1-1	TGTGCTAGCAGCCCCATCGGGGAGGACACTGAAGCTTTCTTT	CASSPIGEDTEAFF
.	TRBD1	TRBV4-1	TRBJ2-1	TGCGCCAGCAGCCACTTCCGGGACAGGTCCAATGAGCAGTTCTTC	CASSHFRDRSNEQFF
.	.	TRBV28	TRBJ1-2	TGTGCCAGCAGTTTAGGGCAGGTGGGGGGGTATGGCTACACCTTC	CASSLGQVGGYGYTF
.	.	TRBV4-3	TRBJ1-1	TGCGCCAGCAGCCAAGATAGTCCCCCCACTGAAGCTTTCTTT	CASSQDSPPTEAFF
.	.	TRBV7-2	TRBJ2-3	TGTGCCAGCAGCTTAATGGGGATTACGGGGTCTAGCACAGATACGCAGTATTTT	CASSLMGITGSSTDTQYF
.	.	TRBV5-6	TRBJ1-3	TGTGCCAGCAGAAGAGGTTCCTACAGAAACACCATATATTTT	CASRRGSYRNTIYF
once	TRBD1	TRBV6-8	TRBJ2-1	TGTGCCAGCAGGCCCCGGGACAGGGGGAGAAAAGTTTACTGCAATGAGCAGTTCTTC	CASRPRDRGRKVYCNEQFF
.	.	TRBV12-1	TRBJ2-5	TGTGCCAGCAGCTTTGACAGCCAAGAGACCCAGTACTTC	CASSFDSQETQYF
.	.	TRBV18	TRBJ1-3	TGTGCCAGCTCAGATCCAGGGGTGCTCGGAAACACCATATATTTT	CASSDPGVLGNTIYF
.	TRBD1	TRBV9	TRBJ2-1	TGTGCCAGCAGCGTAGCTGGTTCCCACAGGGGTGAGCAGTTCTTC	CASSVAGSHRGEQFF
.	TRBD1	TRBV7-9	TRBJ1-6	TGTGCCAGCAGCTTAGGGGACAGGGATAATTCACCCCTCCACTTT	CASSLGDRDNSPLHF
.	TRBD2	TRBV5-8	TRBJ2-5	TGTGCCAGCGGGGCGGGGAGGGGACTTTCTCAAGAGACCCAGTACTTC	CASGAGRGLSQETQYF
.	TRBD1	TRBV5-1	TRBJ2-2	TGCGCCAGCAGCTTGGTCAAGGTAGCCCGGGACAGAAGAACCCCGAACACCGGGGAGCTGTTTTTT	CASSLVKVARDRRTPNTGELFF
.	TRBD2	TRBV29-1	TRBJ2-5	TGCAGCGTTGTTGCGGGGGGGTTAGGGGAGACCCAGTACTTC	CSVVAGGLGETQYF
few	TRBD2	TRBV29-1	TRBJ2-3	TGCAGCGTTGTGAGCGGGGGGGAACTTAGCGCAGATACGCAGTATTTT	CSVVSGGELSADTQYF
.	TRBD1	TRBV19	TRBJ2-3	TGTGCCAGTAGGACAGGGGGCGCCGGCACAGATACGCAGTATTTT	CASRTGGAGTDTQYF
.	.	TRBV11-2	TRBJ2-5	TGTGCCAGCAGCCCCGGTGGGGGGGAGACCCAGTACTTC	CASSPGGGETQYF
.	TRBD2	TRBV2	TRBJ2-7	TGTGCCAGCATCTCTAGCGGGGGTTCCTACGAGCAGTACTTC	CASISSGGSYEQYF
.	.	TRBV3-1/TRBV3-2	TRBJ1-1	TGTGCCAGCAGGGGGGGGACTGAAGCTTTCTTT	CASRGGTEAFF